The rows below give T cell receptor beta chains drawn from one sample of a study of CD8 T cells in ankylosing spondylitis. One entry per CDR3 protein, called by TCRdb with MiXCR from the 5' RACE reads. The repertoire holds around 770,000 distinct CDR3 sequences, over 9.5% seen once, with approximately 0.46% in the top ten. Sequenced input: blood, either unsorted or a sorted T cell fraction (not recorded which). The receptors derive from a male donor with ankylosing spondylitis. Both conserved end residues are part of each CDR3. Fields, in order: clone size, D gene, V gene, J gene, CDR3 protein, CDR3 DNA. A D gene is named only where the DNA matches it firmly. The size entry is marked missing in some rows and otherwise reads once, few, many or a size class.

size: NA; D: NA; V: TRBV5-1; J: TRBJ1-6; CDR3: CASSPGWGAVIPLHF; DNA: TGCGCCAGCAGCCCCGGTTGGGGGGCGGTAATACCCCTCCACTTT
size: many; D: TRBD1; V: TRBV3-1; J: TRBJ1-2; CDR3: CASSRDSNYGYTF; DNA: TGTGCCAGCAGCCGGGACAGTAACTATGGCTACACCTTC
size: many; D: TRBD1; V: TRBV4-3; J: TRBJ1-1; CDR3: CASSHLLGTGRGGYAFF; DNA: TGCGCCAGCAGCCATCTACTTGGGACAGGGAGGGGCGGGTACGCTTTCTTT
size: few; D: NA; V: TRBV5-8; J: TRBJ2-1; CDR3: CASSFWTGSDEQFF; DNA: TGTGCCAGCAGCTTCTGGACGGGCAGCGATGAGCAGTTCTTC
size: NA; D: NA; V: TRBV5-5; J: TRBJ2-7; CDR3: CASSLAARGSEQYF; DNA: TGTGCCAGCAGCTTGGCCGCGAGGGGTAGTGAGCAGTACTTC
size: NA; D: NA; V: TRBV7-9; J: TRBJ2-3; CDR3: CASSNWDEVRVYF; DNA: TGTGCCAGCAGCAACTGGGACGAAGTTCGCGTGTATTTT
size: few; D: NA; V: TRBV7-2; J: TRBJ1-1; CDR3: CASSLDGGVTEAFF; DNA: TGTGCCAGCAGCTTAGATGGTGGGGTAACTGAAGCTTTCTTT
size: NA; D: NA; V: TRBV7-2; J: TRBJ1-2; CDR3: CASSLELGPNYGYTF; DNA: TGTGCCAGCAGCTTAGAGTTAGGCCCTAACTATGGCTACACCTTC
size: NA; D: TRBD2; V: TRBV20-1; J: TRBJ2-1; CDR3: CSARVGGSNHNEQFF; DNA: TGCAGTGCTAGAGTTGGCGGGAGTAATCACAATGAGCAGTTCTTC
size: NA; D: NA; V: TRBV5-1; J: TRBJ1-4; CDR3: CASSLVPLQGGKEKLFF; DNA: TGCGCCAGCAGCTTGGTCCCACTCCAGGGAGGGAAAGAAAAACTGTTTTTT
size: few; D: TRBD2; V: TRBV6-1; J: TRBJ2-3; CDR3: CASSPFSSGSRPDTQYF; DNA: TGTGCCAGCAGCCCCTTCTCTAGCGGGAGTAGGCCAGATACGCAGTATTTT
size: few; D: TRBD2; V: TRBV6-5; J: TRBJ2-1; CDR3: CASSYSFLAAFNEQFF; DNA: TGTGCCAGCAGTTACTCGTTCCTAGCGGCGTTCAATGAGCAGTTCTTC
size: few; D: NA; V: TRBV12-3/TRBV12-4; J: TRBJ1-1; CDR3: CASSFGWAGDTEAFF; DNA: TGTGCCAGCAGTTTCGGGTGGGCAGGGGACACTGAAGCTTTCTTT
size: few; D: TRBD1; V: TRBV28; J: TRBJ1-2; CDR3: CASSLRMVGQGGYGYTF; DNA: TGTGCCAGCAGTTTACGGATGGTGGGACAGGGAGGATATGGCTACACCTTC
size: NA; D: NA; V: TRBV7-9; J: TRBJ2-7; CDR3: CASRRTNAYEQYF; DNA: TGTGCCAGCAGGCGGACAAACGCCTACGAGCAGTACTTC
size: NA; D: TRBD2; V: TRBV7-2; J: TRBJ2-3; CDR3: CASSLGTSGGGTDTQYF; DNA: TGTGCTAGCAGCTTAGGGACTAGCGGGGGGGGCACAGATACGCAGTATTTT
size: NA; D: NA; V: TRBV7-9; J: TRBJ2-5; CDR3: CASSPSYEGVQETQYF; DNA: TGTGCCAGCAGCCCTAGTTATGAGGGGGTCCAAGAGACCCAGTACTTC
size: many; D: TRBD1; V: TRBV20-1; J: TRBJ1-6; CDR3: CSARIQGGLISPLHF; DNA: TGCAGTGCTAGGATCCAGGGGGGCCTCATTTCACCCCTCCACTTT
size: many; D: NA; V: TRBV5-1; J: TRBJ2-7; CDR3: CASSPDRSGTHEQYF; DNA: TGCGCCAGCAGCCCTGACAGGAGTGGGACGCACGAGCAGTACTTC
size: few; D: NA; V: TRBV29-1; J: TRBJ1-2; CDR3: CSVQKREGGYTF; DNA: TGCAGCGTCCAAAAGCGGGAAGGGGGCTACACCTTC
size: many; D: TRBD1; V: TRBV29-1; J: TRBJ1-2; CDR3: CSVEEYRGQGYTF; DNA: TGCAGCGTTGAGGAGTACAGGGGGCAAGGCTACACCTTC
size: NA; D: NA; V: TRBV15; J: TRBJ1-5; CDR3: CATSVDGPARNQPQHF; DNA: TGTGCCACCAGCGTGGATGGGCCAGCGCGCAATCAGCCCCAGCATTTT
size: few; D: NA; V: TRBV7-9; J: TRBJ1-2; CDR3: CASSLKGGTNYGYTF; DNA: TGTGCCAGCAGCTTAAAAGGGGGTACTAACTATGGCTACACCTTC
size: few; D: NA; V: TRBV10-3; J: TRBJ2-1; CDR3: CAISRSGSGHEQFF; DNA: TGTGCCATCAGTAGAAGCGGTTCGGGACATGAGCAGTTCTTC
size: NA; D: NA; V: TRBV12-3/TRBV12-4; J: TRBJ2-2; CDR3: CASRMAGSEDTGELFF; DNA: TGTGCCAGCAGGATGGCGGGGAGTGAAGACACCGGGGAGCTGTTTTTT
size: NA; D: NA; V: TRBV4-3; J: TRBJ1-5; CDR3: CASSQVGGDQPQHF; DNA: TGCGCCAGCAGCCAAGTGGGCGGAGATCAGCCCCAGCATTTT
size: few; D: NA; V: TRBV5-1; J: TRBJ2-2; CDR3: CASSLLGTRGELFF; DNA: TGCGCCAGCAGCTTGTTGGGAACTCGAGGGGAGCTGTTTTTT
size: few; D: TRBD1; V: TRBV20-1; J: TRBJ2-7; CDR3: CSASRTGEDEQYF; DNA: TGCAGTGCTAGTAGGACAGGGGAGGACGAGCAGTACTTC
size: NA; D: NA; V: TRBV5-1; J: TRBJ1-4; CDR3: CASSLDSRKLFF; DNA: TGCGCCAGCAGCCTCGACTCCAGAAAACTGTTTTTT
size: few; D: NA; V: TRBV4-3; J: TRBJ2-7; CDR3: CASSQDLGREQYF; DNA: TGCGCCAGCAGCCAAGACCTCGGACGCGAGCAGTACTTC